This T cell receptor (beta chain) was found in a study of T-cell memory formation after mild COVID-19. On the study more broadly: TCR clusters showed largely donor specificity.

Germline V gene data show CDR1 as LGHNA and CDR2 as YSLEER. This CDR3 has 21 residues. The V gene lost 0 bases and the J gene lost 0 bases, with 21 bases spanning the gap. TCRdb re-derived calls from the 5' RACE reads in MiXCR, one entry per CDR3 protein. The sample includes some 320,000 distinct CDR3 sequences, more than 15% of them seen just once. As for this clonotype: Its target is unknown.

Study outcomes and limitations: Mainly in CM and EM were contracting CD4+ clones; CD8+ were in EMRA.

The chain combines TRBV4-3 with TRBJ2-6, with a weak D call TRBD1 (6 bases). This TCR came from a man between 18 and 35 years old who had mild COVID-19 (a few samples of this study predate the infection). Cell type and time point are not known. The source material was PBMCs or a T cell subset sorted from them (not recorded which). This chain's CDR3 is CASSQEGTNLRPLSGANVLTF. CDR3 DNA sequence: TGCGCCAGCAGCCAAGAGGGGACAAACCTTCGCCCCCTCTCTGGGGCCAACGTCCTGACTTTC.